Listed here are 21 T cell receptor beta chains from one sample, sequenced in a study of blood T cell repertoires in COVID-19. Clones were sequenced by immunoSEQ multiplex PCR, and TCRdb holds only the in-frame ones, with some missing. The sample holds a few hundred thousand clones, around 90% seen once. The sample was peripheral blood. All receptors derive from a man between 60 and 75 years old with acute or convalescent COVID-19.

The chain uses TRBV5-4 and TRBJ1-2; D is possibly TRBD1 (6 bases). Trimming pared 4 bases from V and 4 bases from J, leaving 17 bases between. This CDR3 is 15 amino acids long. Germline CDR1 and CDR2: SGHNT and YYREEE (reference sequence). The CDR3 nucleotides are TGTGCCAGCAGCCCCCGGGGGGGGCCTCGCTATGGCTACACCTTC. It encodes CASSPRGGPRYGYTF.

The chain links TRBV19 to TRBJ1-3, with 7 bases identical to TRBD1. CDR1 is LNHDA, CDR2 SQIVND, per germline (reference sequence). The V gene end was trimmed by 10 bases and the J gene end by 2 bases; junction bases not matched to a gene: 8. CDR3 length equals 14 residues. The CDR3 is CATRQGSAGNTIYF. Written as DNA, the CDR3 is TGTGCCACCAGACAGGGATCCGCTGGAAACACCATATATTTT. Full variable domain (missing parts from reference TRBV19 and TRBJ1-3): DGGITQSPKYLFRKEGQNVTLSCEQNLNHDAMYWYRQDPGQGLRLIYYSQIVNDFQKGDIAEGYSVSREKKESFPLTVTSAQKNPTAFYLCATRQGSAGNTIYFGEGSWLTVV.

As DNA, the CDR3 is TGTGCCAGCAGCCAAGATTGGCAGGCCCACCTCGAGCAGTACTTC. This sequence encodes CASSQDWQAHLEQYF. This chain uses TRBV4-2 with TRBJ2-7; D remains ambiguous. Germline loops: CDR1 LGHNA, CDR2 YNFKEQ. CDR3 length: 15 amino acids. V was clipped by 0 bases and J by 6 bases, with 15 bases between them.

The chain carries TRBV7-2 and TRBJ1-1; D is ambiguous. Germline V CDR1 and CDR2: SGHTA, FQGNSA. V shed 2 bases and J shed 5 bases, with 18 bases lying between them. This CDR3 is 16 amino acids long. CDR3 residues: CASSLRSGLGRTEAFF. CDR3 coding DNA: TGTGCCAGCAGCTTACGCTCCGGGTTGGGGAGGACTGAAGCTTTCTTT. Full variable domain (outside the CDR3, taken from reference TRBV7-2 and TRBJ1-1): GAGVSQSPSNKVTEKGKDVELRCDPISGHTALYWYRQSLGQGLEFLIYFQGNSAPDKSGLPSDRFSAERTGGSVSTLTIQRTQQEDSAVYLCASSLRSGLGRTEAFFGQGTRLTVV.

This clone was counted a few times. V usage is TRBV9 and J usage is TRBJ1-1; D gene uncertain. CDR1 is SGDLS, CDR2 YYNGEE, per germline. V was cut by 0 bases and J by 5 bases, with 11 bases left in between. This CDR3 spans 14 amino acids. The CDR3 protein is CASSVDWMRTEAFF. DNA for the CDR3: TGTGCCAGCAGCGTAGATTGGATGAGGACTGAAGCTTTCTTT.

The chain couples TRBV19 to TRBJ1-6; 7 bases are shared with TRBD1. This CDR3 has 13 residues. V shed 3 bases and J 7 bases; nucleotides not matched to a gene: 0. Germline assignment: CDR1 LNHDA and CDR2 SQIVND (reference sequence). The CDR3 sequence: CASSMGQNSPLHF. CDR3 DNA: TGTGCCAGTAGTATGGGACAGAATTCACCCCTCCACTTT.

The chain is built from TRBV13 and TRBJ1-1, with a tentative D call TRBD1 (5 bases). CDR1 PRHDT and CDR2 FYEKMQ come from the germline V gene (reference sequence). This CDR3 has 15 residues. V shed 2 bases and J shed 1 base, with 11 bases lying between them. DNA for the CDR3: TGTGCCAGCAGCTTACGGGGGGTAGGGAACACTGAAGCTTTCTTT. It yields the protein CASSLRGVGNTEAFF.

The chain couples TRBV9 to TRBJ2-5; D possibly corresponds to TRBD1 (5 bases). There are 16 residues in the CDR3. CDR1 is SGDLS, CDR2 YYNGEE, per germline. Trimming shortened V by 4 bases and J by 1 base, and 17 bases separated the two germline ends. This CDR3 reads CASSPNFRQPQETQYF. As DNA, the CDR3 is TGTGCCAGCAGCCCCAATTTCCGACAGCCCCAAGAGACCCAGTACTTC. The variable domain in full, completed from reference TRBV9 and TRBJ2-5, reads DSGVTQTPKHLITATGQRVTLRCSPRSGDLSVYWYQQSLDQGLQFLIQYYNGEERAKGNILERFSAQQFPDLHSELNLSSLELGDSALYFCASSPNFRQPQETQYFGPGTRLLVL.

CDR3 nucleotide sequence: TGTGCCAGCAGCGGGGATACGGGGGTGCTGGAGACCCAGTACTTC. This sequence encodes CASSGDTGVLETQYF. The chain has TRBV9 and TRBJ2-5; D possibly corresponds to TRBD2 (6 bases). Germline V lookup: CDR1 SGDLS, CDR2 YYNGEE. The CDR3 contains 15 residues. V gave up 3 bases and J gave up 5 bases, with 17 bases separating them.

The rearrangement uses TRBV18 and TRBJ2-1; maybe TRBD2 (6 bases). V was trimmed by 1 base and J by 0 bases, leaving 13 bases between them. This CDR3 has 17 residues. Germline V gene sequence: CDR1 KGHSH, CDR2 LQKENI. CDR3 nucleotides: TGTGCCAGCTCACCACTAGGAGGGTCTAGCTCCTACAATGAGCAGTTCTTC. Amino acid sequence: CASSPLGGSSSYNEQFF.

V and J are TRBV18 and TRBJ1-4; TRBD1 matches 8 bases. The CDR3 consists of 16 residues. From germline, CDR1 is KGHSH and CDR2 LQKENI. V was pared by 6 bases and J by 2 bases, with 8 bases of the junction left unmatched. CDR3 protein: CASSPGQGGTNEKLFF. DNA for the CDR3: TGTGCCAGCTCGCCCGGACAGGGAGGCACTAATGAAAAACTGTTTTTT.

The V call is TRBV4-1, the J call TRBJ2-7; 7 nucleotides agree with TRBD2. V was pared by 6 bases and J by 2 bases, with 7 bases of the junction left unmatched. Germline loops: CDR1 MGHRA, CDR2 YSYEKL. The CDR3 has 14 residues. The CDR3 DNA sequence: TGCGCCAGCAGATTCGGGGAGGGGACCTACGAGCAGTACTTC. This sequence encodes CASRFGEGTYEQYF.

The chain couples TRBV7-9 to TRBJ1-6, with D possibly matching TRBD1 (5 bases). CDR1 is SEHNR, CDR2 FQNEAQ, per germline (reference sequence). This CDR3 contains 17 residues. V gave up 3 bases and J gave up 0 bases, with 12 bases separating them. CDR3 DNA: TGTGCCAGCAGCTTTGGAGGGGCTAGCTCCTATAATTCACCCCTCCACTTT. Protein sequence: CASSFGGASSYNSPLHF.

The gene calls are TRBV19 and TRBJ1-6; D might be TRBD1 (5 bases). Trimming took off 3 bases at V and 5 bases at J, with 8 bases between the two ends. Germline CDR1 is LNHDA and CDR2 is SQIVND (reference sequence). The CDR3 contains 14 residues. The DNA of the CDR3 is TGTGCCAGTAGTATCGGGGGGAATAATTCACCCCTCCACTTT. Its protein product is CASSIGGNNSPLHF.

This clone was counted once. The chain employs TRBV30 and TRBJ1-1; 11 bases map to TRBD1. Germline CDR1 reads GTSNPN; CDR2 reads SVGIG (reference sequence). J was trimmed by 1 base and V by 4 bases; bases with no gene match: 17. The CDR3 spans 19 residues. The CDR3 region has the DNA TGTGCCTGGATTTCGGGACAGGGGGGGAATGGTCCTGCGAACACTGAAGCTTTCTTT. Translation gives CAWISGQGGNGPANTEAFF.

The chain joins TRBV18 to TRBJ2-2, with TRBD1 matching over 7 bases. V lost 6 bases and J lost 5; bases outside the gene matches: 15. The germline V gene encodes CDR1 KGHSH and CDR2 LQKENI. This CDR3 is built from 17 residues. The CDR3 DNA is TGTGCCAGCTCCCCCGACAGGGTGGGGATGAAGACCGGGGAGCTGTTTTTT. Encoded protein: CASSPDRVGMKTGELFF.

This clone has more than one count but fewer than ten. This chain connects TRBV24-1 to TRBJ1-5; possible D gene TRBD1, 6 bases. V was pared by 2 bases and J by 2 bases, with 9 bases between. CDR1 and CDR2 (germline): KGHDR, SFDVKD. The length of the CDR3 is 15 residues. The CDR3 coding sequence is TGTGCCACCAGTGATTCTTCAGGGGGCAATCAGCCCCAGCATTTT. It codes for CATSDSSGGNQPQHF.

This rearrangement joins TRBV4-2 to TRBJ1-1; the match to TRBD1 covers 7 bases. From germline, CDR1 is LGHNA and CDR2 YNFKEQ. The CDR3 consists of 13 residues. V trimming: 0 bases; J trimming: 9 bases; junction bases outside the gene matches: 4. CDR3 protein: CASSQDATGQAFF. CDR3 bases: TGTGCCAGCAGCCAAGACGCGACAGGGCAAGCTTTCTTT.

This clone was seen a few times. This chain connects TRBV7-6 to TRBJ1-1; D gene unclear. Germline assignment: CDR1 SGHVS and CDR2 FNYEAQ. Trimming removed 0 bases at V and 11 bases at J, with 19 bases between. The CDR3 consists of 15 residues. CDR3 residues: CASSLAPATIEAAFF. The CDR3 DNA follows: TGTGCCAGCAGCTTAGCCCCGGCAACGATTGAAGCGGCTTTCTTT.

This clone was detected a few times. V usage is TRBV28 and J usage is TRBJ1-2; 7 positions agree with TRBD1. J gave up 8 bases and V 5 bases, and 8 bases lay outside the gene matches. Germline CDR1 MDHEN, CDR2 SYDVKM. The CDR3 is 13 residues long. The DNA for the CDR3 is TGTGCCAGCAGTCCTGACAGGGTACGAGGCTACACCTTC. Translated: CASSPDRVRGYTF.

The chain employs TRBV13 and TRBJ1-2, with D possibly matching TRBD1 (5 bases). The CDR3 consists of 15 residues. The V gene lost 1 base and the J gene lost 4 bases, with 13 bases spanning the gap. Germline lookup yields CDR1 PRHDT and CDR2 FYEKMQ (reference sequence). The CDR3 region is CASSLEGEGIYGYTF. DNA of the CDR3: TGTGCCAGCAGCTTAGAAGGGGAGGGGATCTATGGCTACACCTTC.